These 20 T cell receptor beta chains came from one sample sequenced in a study of brain T cells in children with intractable seizures. Using immunoSEQ multiplex PCR, the repertoire was profiled, and TCRdb retains in-frame clones only, with some absent. Here the sample spans approximately 23,000 clones, 90% to 95% being singletons. The specimen was peripheral blood, collected at surgery. The receptors originated from a boy under 18 with focal cortical dysplasia and intractable seizures.

The J gene is TRBJ2-3, the V gene TRBV5-8, with unresolved D. Germline loops: CDR1 SGHTS, CDR2 YDEGEE. The CDR3 has 16 amino acids. The ends were cut back, 0 bases at V and 0 bases at J, with 11 bases in the middle. The DNA for the CDR3 is TGTGCCAGCAGCTTGGGGTTAATCTCTAGCACAGATACGCAGTATTTT. Protein sequence: CASSLGLISSTDTQYF.

The V and J genes are TRBV11-2 and TRBJ1-6, with a weak D call TRBD1 (5 bases). Germline CDR1 is SGHAT and CDR2 is FQNNGV. Trimming took off 5 bases at V and 6 bases at J, with 14 bases between the two ends. The CDR3 has 15 amino acids. This CDR3 reads CASSATERGNSPLHF. DNA for the CDR3: TGTGCCAGCAGCGCGACGGAGAGGGGTAATTCACCCCTCCACTTT.

This chain joins TRBV27 and TRBJ1-6; D is unclear. This CDR3 has 19 residues. Germline CDR1 reads MNHEY; CDR2 reads SMNVEV (reference sequence). Trimming stripped 6 bases from V and 0 bases from J, with 21 bases between. CDR3 sequence (DNA): TGTGCCAGCAGCCAAACCAAGGCTTTACGGAGCTCCTATAATTCACCCCTCCACTTT. This gives the protein CASSQTKALRSSYNSPLHF.

The chain is built from TRBV7-8 and TRBJ2-7; TRBD1 matches at 11 bases. The junction had 2 bases not matched to a gene; V was cut back by 1 base and J by 3 bases. CDR3 length: 15 amino acids. Germline V lookup: CDR1 SGHVS, CDR2 FQNEAQ. CDR3 nucleotides: TGTGCCAGCAGCTTAGGGACAGGGGGCTTCTACGAGCAGTACGTC. This sequence encodes CASSLGTGGFYEQYV.

This sequence joins TRBV19 and TRBJ1-1; D call uncertain. The CDR3 is 14 amino acids. V dropped 5 bases and J dropped 0 bases, with 10 bases sitting between them. CDR1 LNHDA and CDR2 SQIVND come from the germline V gene (reference sequence). CDR3 DNA sequence: TGTGCCAGTAGTCACGTCACAGTGAACACTGAAGCTTTCTTT. Translating it yields CASSHVTVNTEAFF.

The chain recombines TRBV18 with TRBJ2-5; D is perhaps TRBD2 (6 bases). The CDR3 is 12 residues long. Per germline, CDR1 KGHSH and CDR2 LQKENI. V was trimmed by 6 bases and J by 4 bases, leaving 9 bases between them. As DNA, the CDR3 is TGTGCCAGCTCGCGGCGGGGAGAGACCCAGTACTTC. Amino acids: CASSRRGETQYF.

DNA for the CDR3: TGTGCCAGCAGCCTTGACAGGTACTCCTACGAGCAGTACTTC. It codes for CASSLDRYSYEQYF. This rearrangement joins TRBV9 to TRBJ2-7, with a possible D match to TRBD1 (6 bases). The CDR3 covers 14 residues. V lost 4 bases and J lost 0, with 11 bases in between. Germline CDR1 and CDR2: SGDLS and YYNGEE.

About this clone: Other DNA sequences from this sample encode an identical CDR3 as well. V is TRBV9 and J is TRBJ2-2; TRBD2 is a possible D gene (6 bases). Trimming cost V 2 bases and J 4 bases, with 6 bases left between them. The CDR3 is 13 residues long. Per germline, CDR1 SGDLS and CDR2 YYNGEE. CDR3 sequence reads: CASSVGGTGELFF. CDR3 nucleotides: TGTGCCAGCAGCGTGGGGGGCACCGGGGAGCTGTTTTTT.

The V call is TRBV7-2, the J call TRBJ1-1; D unresolved. Between the trimmed V and J ends, which lost 1 base and 7 bases, there was a span of 7 bases. CDR1 is SGHTA, CDR2 FQGNSA, per germline. The CDR3 is 12 residues long. CDR3 region: CASSLGHHEAFF. The CDR3 DNA sequence: TGTGCCAGCAGCTTAGGACACCATGAAGCTTTCTTT.

V is TRBV9 and J is TRBJ1-1; 7 nucleotides line up with TRBD1. From germline, CDR1 is SGDLS and CDR2 YYNGEE. V shed 1 base, J shed 1 base, and the junction held 13 bases outside the gene matches. This CDR3 is built from 18 residues. CDR3 residues: CASSVSREGGGANTEAFF. The CDR3 DNA follows: TGTGCCAGCAGCGTAAGTCGGGAGGGAGGGGGCGCGAACACTGAAGCTTTCTTT.

The chain couples TRBV19 to TRBJ1-2, with a possible D match to TRBD1 (5 bases). The CDR3 loop spans 13 amino acids. Deletions cut 5 bases from V and 4 bases from J, with 11 bases between. Germline loops: CDR1 LNHDA, CDR2 SQIVND (reference sequence). CDR3 nucleotides: TGTGCCAGTAGTTCGGGACTCAGCTATGGCTACACCTTC. This sequence encodes CASSSGLSYGYTF. Drawing the rest from reference TRBV19 and TRBJ1-2, the complete variable domain is DGGITQSPKYLFRKEGQNVTLSCEQNLNHDAMYWYRQDPGQGLRLIYYSQIVNDFQKGDIAEGYSVSREKKESFPLTVTSAQKNPTAFYLCASSSGLSYGYTFGSGTRLTVV.

The chain is built from TRBV2 and TRBJ1-1, with 7 positions matching TRBD1. J was trimmed by 0 bases and V by 5 bases; bases with no gene match: 3. Germline values: CDR1 SNHLY, CDR2 FYNNEI. This CDR3 has 14 amino acids. CDR3 sequence: CASSFRGMNTEAFF. In DNA, the CDR3 is TGTGCCAGCAGTTTCAGGGGGATGAACACTGAAGCTTTCTTT.

This clone was detected only once. The chain has TRBV12-2 and TRBJ2-2; the D call TRBD2 from the table was never checked on the DNA. TRBV12-2 is a recognized pseudogene. CDR3 length: 19 residues. CDR3 sequence (DNA): TGTGCAAGTCCCCTAGAGGGGGGTAGCGGGTGCGGGGGCACCGGGGAGCTGTTTTTT. This encodes CASPLEGGSGCGGTGELFF.

V gene TRBV10-2 combines with J gene TRBJ1-1; the D is unclear. CDR1 and CDR2 from the germline V gene are WSHSY and SAAADI. The CDR3 loop spans 14 amino acids. V dropped 5 bases and J dropped 5 bases, with 15 bases sitting between them. The CDR3 here is CASSFDGLHTEAFF. In nucleotides, the CDR3 is TGCGCCAGCAGTTTTGACGGCCTCCATACTGAAGCTTTCTTT.

The V and J genes are TRBV4-2 and TRBJ2-3, with 7 bases aligning to TRBD2. The CDR3 runs to 14 residues. Germline V gives CDR1 LGHNA, CDR2 YNFKEQ. The V and J ends lost 0 bases and 3 bases, in that order; junction bases with no gene match: 0. The CDR3 reads CASSQEGGTDTQYF. The DNA of the CDR3 is TGTGCCAGCAGCCAAGAGGGAGGGACAGATACGCAGTATTTT.

This chain links TRBV5-5 with TRBJ2-4; 8 bases are shared with TRBD2. From germline, CDR1 is SGHKS and CDR2 YYEKEE (reference sequence). Trimming took 3 bases from V and 8 from J; bases not matched to a gene: 10. The CDR3 has 15 amino acids. The DNA of the CDR3 is TGTGCCAGCAGCTCCGGGTCGGGAGGGGCGGACATTCAGTACTTC. Translated: CASSSGSGGADIQYF. Full variable domain (missing parts from reference TRBV5-5 and TRBJ2-4): DAGVTQSPTHLIKTRGQQVTLRCSPISGHKSVSWYQQVLGQGPQFIFQYYEKEERGRGNFPDRFSARQFPNYSSELNVNALLLGDSALYLCASSSGSGGADIQYFGAGTRLSVL.

The J gene is TRBJ1-6, the V gene TRBV6-5, with TRBD1 matching over 9 bases. Germline lookup yields CDR1 MNHEY and CDR2 SVGAGI. The trim removed 2 bases at V and 9 bases at J, leaving 5 bases unmatched. The CDR3 consists of 15 residues. CDR3 in amino acids: CASSYTGGSVSPLHF. DNA for the CDR3: TGTGCCAGCAGTTACACAGGGGGCTCTGTTTCACCCCTCCACTTT.

J is TRBJ2-2 and V is TRBV5-1, with D perhaps matching TRBD2 (6 bases). The CDR3 spans 15 residues. The germline V gene encodes CDR1 SGHRS and CDR2 YFSETQ. V dropped 2 bases and J dropped 4 bases, with 12 bases sitting between them. The CDR3 reads CASSFGGYGTGELFF. The CDR3 region has the DNA TGCGCCAGCAGCTTTGGGGGGTATGGCACCGGGGAGCTGTTTTTT.

The DNA for the CDR3 is TGTGCCAGCAGCCAGAAAGCGGGGCCTGCAGATACGCAGTATTTT. Translation: CASSQKAGPADTQYF. The chain has TRBV4-2 and TRBJ2-3, with 7 bases fitting TRBD2. The trim removed 3 bases at V and 4 bases at J, leaving 7 bases unmatched. The CDR3 runs to 15 residues. Germline V gene sequence: CDR1 LGHNA, CDR2 YNFKEQ.

The chain links TRBV16 to TRBJ2-2; D is unresolved. Germline V gene data show CDR1 as KGHSY and CDR2 as FQNENV. V was clipped by 2 bases and J by 8 bases, with 6 bases between them. The CDR3 has 12 residues. The CDR3, as DNA: TGTGCCAGCAGCCAAGAGGAGGGGGAGCTGTTTTTT. Translated, it gives CASSQEEGELFF.